Listed below are T cell receptor beta chains from one sample, sequenced in a study of early T cells in non-severe SARS-CoV-2 infection. TCRdb re-called the 5' RACE reads through MiXCR, storing one row per CDR3 protein. The profile shows around 99,000 distinct CDR3 sequences, over 15% of them singletons. This specimen consisted of whole blood, obtained at baseline. All receptors derive from an adult who was a healthcare worker with PCR-confirmed SARS-CoV-2 infection or an uninfected control (not recorded which). CDR3s include the opening cysteine and the closing phenylalanine or tryptophan. D genes are given only for firm matches. A clone size is listed for some rows: how often the clone was seen (once, few, many), or a class if it is expanded.

clone size | J gene | V gene | D gene | CDR3 length | CDR3 protein | CDR3 DNA
NA | TRBJ2-2 | TRBV7-2 | TRBD2 | 16 | CASSYRGLGPTGELFF | TGTGCCAGCAGCTATCGGGGACTAGGGCCCACCGGGGAGCTGTTTTTT
NA | TRBJ2-4 | TRBV20-1 | TRBD2 | 15 | CSASRSLAGGNIQYF | TGCAGTGCTAGTCGTTCCCTAGCGGGGGGAAACATTCAGTACTTC
many | TRBJ2-2 | TRBV7-8 | NA | 13 | CASMTMNTGELFF | TGTGCCAGCATGACTATGAACACCGGGGAGCTGTTTTTT
NA | TRBJ2-7 | TRBV11-2 | TRBD2 | 16 | CASSLDWGGTDYEQYF | TGTGCCAGCAGCTTAGATTGGGGAGGGACTGACTACGAGCAGTACTTC
few | TRBJ2-1 | TRBV3-1 | NA | 15 | CASSQVSGSLNEQFF | TGTGCCAGCAGCCAAGTTTCCGGGAGTCTCAATGAGCAGTTCTTC
many | TRBJ2-3 | TRBV20-1 | NA | 12 | CSASGSTDTQYF | TGCAGTGCTAGCGGTAGCACAGATACGCAGTATTTT
few | TRBJ2-7 | TRBV28 | NA | 12 | CASALRASEQYF | TGTGCCAGCGCCCTCCGAGCAAGCGAGCAGTACTTC
NA | TRBJ1-2 | TRBV12-3/TRBV12-4 | NA | 12 | CASSPVGYGYTF | TGTGCCAGCAGTCCAGTTGGGTATGGCTACACCTTC
NA | TRBJ2-4 | TRBV12-3/TRBV12-4 | TRBD2 | 17 | CASSFSGREGSKNIQYF | TGTGCCAGCAGTTTTTCGGGGCGGGAGGGAAGCAAAAACATTCAGTACTTC
NA | TRBJ2-3 | TRBV5-6 | TRBD2 | 16 | CASSFRLAGSTDTQYF | TGTGCCAGCAGCTTCCGACTAGCGGGGAGCACAGATACGCAGTATTTT
few | TRBJ1-5 | TRBV20-1 | TRBD1 | 14 | CSALQGASNQPQHF | TGCAGTGCCTTACAGGGGGCCAGCAATCAGCCCCAGCATTTT
few | TRBJ1-1 | TRBV11-3 | NA | 13 | CASSLGEDTEAFF | TGTGCCAGCAGCTTAGGTGAGGACACTGAAGCTTTCTTT
few | TRBJ2-3 | TRBV28 | TRBD2 | 15 | CASRYPGLKTDTQYF | TGTGCCAGCCGTTACCCGGGACTAAAGACAGATACGCAGTATTTT